Following are 11 T cell receptor beta chains from one sample sequenced in a study of cytomegalovirus exposure and HLA in healthy donors. The protocol was immunoSEQ multiplex PCR, while the TCRdb copy is restricted to in-frame clones and leaves out a portion. The table shows about 110,000 clones, with 88% occurring only once. The sequencing sample was made of PBMCs. Every receptor here comes from a woman aged 25 to 45 in good health and CMV-seropositive.

The rearrangement links TRBV6-5 to TRBJ2-5, with TRBD1 matching over 10 bases. Germline lookup yields CDR1 MNHEY and CDR2 SVGAGI. This CDR3 is built from 16 residues. J lost 3 bases, V lost 2 bases, and 6 bases had no gene match. This CDR3 is CASSYEPGTGEETQYF. CDR3 in DNA: TGTGCCAGCAGTTACGAGCCCGGGACAGGGGAAGAGACCCAGTACTTC.

The V gene is TRBV7-6, the J gene TRBJ2-7, with 14 bases lining up with TRBD2. V lost 6 bases, J lost 2 bases, and 15 bases stayed unmatched. The CDR3 is 19 amino acids. Germline values: CDR1 SGHVS, CDR2 FNYEAQ. CDR3 amino acids: CASSYSVGLAGAAPYEQYF. In nucleotides, the CDR3 is TGTGCCAGCAGTTACTCCGTGGGACTAGCGGGGGCAGCTCCCTACGAGCAGTACTTC.

This sequence joins TRBV6-6 and TRBJ1-1, with D tentatively TRBD1 (6 bases). Germline V gene data show CDR1 as MNHNY and CDR2 as SVGAGI (reference sequence). The V gene lost 5 bases and the J gene lost 4 bases, with 17 bases spanning the gap. The CDR3 covers 15 residues. The chain's CDR3 is CASSAETGLFTEAFF. The CDR3 DNA follows: TGTGCCAGCAGTGCTGAGACAGGACTTTTCACTGAAGCTTTCTTT.

The V call is TRBV30, the J call TRBJ2-3; 12 bases line up with TRBD1. In germline, CDR1 is GTSNPN, CDR2 SVGIG (reference sequence). V lost 3 bases to trimming and J lost 2 bases; unmatched junction nucleotides: 9. CDR3 length: 17 residues. The CDR3 sequence: CAWSWGQGAMYTDTQYF. CDR3 DNA: TGTGCCTGGAGCTGGGGACAGGGGGCAATGTACACAGATACGCAGTATTTT. Using reference TRBV30 and TRBJ2-3 for the parts outside the CDR3, the full variable domain is SQTIHQWPATLVQPVGSPLSLECTVEGTSNPNLYWYRQAAGRGLQLLFYSVGIGQISSEVPQNLSASRPQDRQFILSSKKLLLSDSGFYLCAWSWGQGAMYTDTQYFGPGTRLTVL.

The V and J genes are TRBV5-1 and TRBJ2-5, with 11 nucleotides matching TRBD2. The ends lost 7 bases at V and 2 bases at J; junction bases unmatched: 13. The CDR3 has 17 residues. Looked up from germline, CDR1 is SGHRS and CDR2 is YFSETQ. CDR3 in DNA: TGCGCCAGCGGAAAATATCGGACTAGCGGGCCGCAAGAGACCCAGTACTTC. Translation: CASGKYRTSGPQETQYF.

This clone was recorded once. The V gene is TRBV6-5, the J gene TRBJ1-6; 7 bases agree with TRBD1. Trimming removed 6 bases from V and 7 bases from J; junction bases left unmatched: 9. CDR1 and CDR2 from the germline V gene are MNHEY and SVGAGI. The CDR3 loop spans 15 amino acids. The CDR3 protein is CASRNTWDSNSPLHF. The DNA of the CDR3 is TGTGCCAGCAGAAACACATGGGACAGCAATTCACCCCTCCACTTT.

The chain couples TRBV5-6 to TRBJ2-2; TRBD2 aligns across 10 bases. The CDR3 totals 14 residues. Germline-derived CDR1 and CDR2 are SGHDT and YYEEEE. The V gene end was trimmed by 4 bases and the J gene end by 7 bases; junction bases not matched to a gene: 4. The CDR3 sequence: CASSPLAGVGELFF. The CDR3 DNA reads as TGTGCCAGCAGCCCTCTAGCGGGAGTCGGGGAGCTGTTTTTT.

This chain joins TRBV11-3 and TRBJ2-7; 9 nucleotides line up with TRBD2. This CDR3 contains 19 residues. Unmatched junction bases numbered 21, after V lost 5 bases and J lost 4 bases. Per the germline V gene, CDR1 is SGHNT and CDR2 is YENEEA. The CDR3 DNA reads TGTGCCAGCAGCCCCCTTGGTGGGCGGGAGGGCGCCCCTATGTACGAGCAGTACTTC. Amino acids: CASSPLGGREGAPMYEQYF.

The sample holds a few counts of this clone. The chain has TRBV11-3 and TRBJ2-5, with D perhaps matching TRBD2 (7 bases). Germline V gives CDR1 SGHNT, CDR2 YENEEA. The V and J ends lost 5 bases and 5 bases respectively, with 18 bases between them. CDR3 length: 15 amino acids. DNA of the CDR3: TGTGCCAGCAGCCTGCGGGGGCTCCGGGGGGAGACCCAGTACTTC. This translates into CASSLRGLRGETQYF.

This clone was counted once. This chain connects TRBV6-5 to TRBJ1-5; 10 bases fit TRBD1. V lost 5 bases to trimming and J lost 6 bases; unmatched junction nucleotides: 4. Germline V gene lookup returns CDR1 MNHEY and CDR2 SVGAGI. The CDR3 length is 14 residues. As DNA, the CDR3 is TGTGCCAGCAGTAGACAGGGGGCTTTTCAGCCCCAGCATTTT. Residues: CASSRQGAFQPQHF.

The gene calls are TRBV27 and TRBJ1-1; a possible D gene is TRBD1 (5 bases). The CDR3 extends over 14 amino acids. V dropped 0 bases and J dropped 5 bases, with 10 bases sitting between them. Germline CDR1 and CDR2: MNHEY and SMNVEV (reference sequence). The CDR3 loop is CASSLSTSGTEAFF. The CDR3 nucleotides read TGTGCCAGCAGTTTATCCACATCAGGGACTGAAGCTTTCTTT.